Listed here are 14 T cell receptor beta chains from one sample, sequenced in a study of chemoradiotherapy in HPV16-positive cancers. Here immunoSEQ multiplex PCR was the method, and the copy in TCRdb shows in-frame clones only, minus some. The repertoire includes 950 to 1,500 clones, 82% of them detected once, and 9.5% to 15% sits in the top ten. The sample here was tumor tissue, taken from a patient who underwent chemoradiotherapy. The receptors shown here come from a human donor with HPV-associated anogenital cancer.

V usage is TRBV7-8 and J usage is TRBJ2-6; 8 positions agree with TRBD2. Germline loops: CDR1 SGHVS, CDR2 FQNEAQ. The J segment lost 4 bases and the V segment lost 5 bases, leaving 10 bases of the junction unmatched. This CDR3 comprises 17 residues. CDR3 sequence: CASSLWRGAPGANVLTF. In DNA form, the CDR3 reads TGTGCCAGCAGCCTATGGCGGGGGGCGCCAGGGGCCAACGTCCTGACTTTC. The full variable domain, completed using reference TRBV7-8 and TRBJ2-6, is GAGVSQSPRYKVAKRGQDVALRCDPISGHVSLFWYQQALGQGPEFLTYFQNEAQLDKSGLPSDRFFAERPEGSVSTLKIQRTQQEDSAVYLCASSLWRGAPGANVLTFGAGSRLTVL.

The chain joins TRBV11-2 to TRBJ2-3; D perhaps matches TRBD2 (7 bases). The CDR3 sequence is 15 residues long. Trimming stripped 8 bases from V and 0 bases from J, with 15 bases between. Germline values: CDR1 SGHAT, CDR2 FQNNGV. CDR3 in amino acids: CASGGAAPSTDTQYF. CDR3 nucleotides: TGTGCCAGCGGGGGGGCGGCACCTAGCACAGATACGCAGTATTTT.

This clone was seen a handful of times. The CDR3 DNA reads TGTGCCAGCAGTCCCGGGACCTACGAGCAGTACTTC. Amino acid sequence: CASSPGTYEQYF. The rearrangement joins TRBV7-9 to TRBJ2-7; possibly TRBD2 for D (5 bases). Germline CDR1 is SEHNR and CDR2 is FQNEAQ (reference sequence). There are 12 residues in the CDR3. V lost 6 bases to trimming and J lost 2 bases, with 8 bases between them.

The V and J genes are TRBV29-1 and TRBJ1-1; the D is unclear. The CDR3 has 13 amino acids. CDR1 is SQVTM and CDR2 is ANQGSEA in the germline V gene. V lost 8 bases and J 0 bases, leaving 13 bases between the germline ends. The CDR3, as DNA: TGCAGCACTTTAACCAATATGAACACTGAAGCTTTCTTT. It yields the protein CSTLTNMNTEAFF.

The rearrangement joins TRBV7-9 to TRBJ2-5; TRBD1 aligns across 8 bases. This CDR3 comprises 15 residues. V trimming: 1 base; J trimming: 5 bases; junction bases outside the gene matches: 6. Per germline, CDR1 SEHNR and CDR2 FQNEAQ (reference sequence). The CDR3 DNA is TGTGCCAGCAGCTTAGATTCAGGGGGCAGGGAGACCCAGTACTTC. Translation gives CASSLDSGGRETQYF.

The J gene is TRBJ1-2, the V gene TRBV6-1; D not resolved. The CDR3 spans 13 residues. Germline loops: CDR1 MNHNS, CDR2 SASEGT. Trimming left V 4 bases short and J 2 bases short, with 8 bases between. CDR3 residues: CASSGTENYGYTF. The CDR3 bases are TGTGCCAGCAGTGGGACGGAAAACTATGGCTACACCTTC.

This rearrangement joins TRBV2 to TRBJ1-1, with TRBD1 as a possible D gene (5 bases). Germline-derived CDR1 and CDR2 are SNHLY and FYNNEI. The CDR3 totals 15 residues. V dropped 3 bases and J dropped 1 base, with 12 bases sitting between them. CDR3 sequence: CASSDQGSGNTEAFF. CDR3 nucleotide sequence: TGTGCCAGCAGTGATCAGGGATCCGGGAACACTGAAGCTTTCTTT. The whole variable domain, remainder taken from reference TRBV2 and TRBJ1-1, is EPEVTQTPSHQVTQMGQEVILRCVPISNHLYFYWYRQILGQKVEFLVSFYNNEISEKSEIFDDQFSVERPDGSNFTLKIRSTKLEDSAMYFCASSDQGSGNTEAFFGQGTRLTVV.

This chain joins TRBV7-9 and TRBJ1-1; D ambiguous. CDR1 is SEHNR, CDR2 FQNEAQ, per germline (reference sequence). This CDR3 comprises 14 residues. Trimming shortened V by 5 bases and J by 11 bases, and 21 bases separated the two germline ends. In nucleotides, the CDR3 is TGTGCCAGCAGCGACAAAGGCGGAAGTTTTGGTGCTTTCTTT. It codes for CASSDKGGSFGAFF.

This clone has only a few counts. V is TRBV2 and J is TRBJ2-3; TRBD2 matches at 12 bases. V lost 6 bases, J lost 0 bases, and 7 bases stayed unmatched. The CDR3 totals 17 residues. The V gene's germline CDR1 is SNHLY and CDR2 FYNNEI. The CDR3 sequence is CASSHRTSGDSTDTQYF. CDR3 bases: TGTGCCAGCAGCCATCGGACTAGCGGGGACAGCACAGATACGCAGTATTTT.

This clone came up once. This chain joins TRBV14 and TRBJ1-2; possible D gene TRBD1, 6 bases. Germline CDR1 reads SGHDN; CDR2 reads FVKESK. The CDR3 sequence is 14 residues long. Trimming took off 4 bases at V and 2 bases at J, with 11 bases between the two ends. In DNA form, the CDR3 reads TGTGCCAGCAGCCGCGGGACATCAAACTATGGCTACACCTTC. Amino acids: CASSRGTSNYGYTF.

CDR3 bases: TGTGCCAGCAGCAGTACATCTTTCACAGATACGCAGTATTTT. Protein: CASSSTSFTDTQYF. The rearrangement joins TRBV6-1 to TRBJ2-3; D remains unclear. Trimming removed 6 bases at V and 2 bases at J, with 12 bases between. The CDR3 totals 14 residues. Germline lookup yields CDR1 MNHNS and CDR2 SASEGT.

This clone was picked up a small number of times. This chain connects TRBV5-1 to TRBJ1-2, with D perhaps matching TRBD1 (5 bases). V lost 5 bases to trimming and J lost 8 bases, with 16 bases between them. The V gene's germline CDR1 is SGHRS and CDR2 YFSETQ. The CDR3 contains 13 residues. The CDR3: CASRGEELFGYTF. The CDR3 nucleotides read TGCGCCAGCAGAGGGGAGGAACTCTTCGGCTACACCTTC.

This chain uses TRBV14 with TRBJ2-1; D is uncertain. V was trimmed by 0 bases and J by 3 bases, leaving 6 bases between them. Germline-derived CDR1 and CDR2 are SGHDN and FVKESK. CDR3 length: 14 residues. The CDR3 DNA reads as TGTGCCAGCAGCCAAGAAGGACGCTACAATGAGCAGTTCTTC. This translates into CASSQEGRYNEQFF.

The J gene is TRBJ1-2, the V gene TRBV7-2; no reliable D call. Trimming took off 1 base at V and 8 bases at J, with 17 bases between the two ends. Germline-derived CDR1 and CDR2 are SGHTA and FQGNSA. There are 15 residues in the CDR3. The CDR3 bases are TGTGCCAGCAGCTTAGATAGGCCCTCAGGCGGGGGCTACACCTTC. Encoded protein: CASSLDRPSGGGYTF. Filled out from reference TRBV7-2 and TRBJ1-2, the complete variable domain reads GAGVSQSPSNKVTEKGKDVELRCDPISGHTALYWYRQSLGQGLEFLIYFQGNSAPDKSGLPSDRFSAERTGGSVSTLTIQRTQQEDSAVYLCASSLDRPSGGGYTFGSGTRLTVV.